The 15 T cell receptor beta chains given below trace back to one sample, sequenced in a study of long-term antiretroviral therapy in people with HIV (dated by TCRdb to between 2021 and 2024). Sequencing of the TRB variable region was done with the immunoSEQ hsTCRB v3.0 assay at survey level resolution. TCRdb took over this immuneACCESS table, retaining in-frame rearrangements with V and J assigned. Such tables are incomplete; in checked studies, under half of the missing clones stem from an unresolved V gene, and the remainder is unexplained. The sample has fewer than 25,000 clones on record, approximately 90% of them singletons. The ten largest make up around 6.8% of the sample. This sample comprised unsorted PBMCs, obtained 1.8 years before starting antiretroviral therapy. The receptors here all came from a woman younger than 45 with HIV.

This clone was seen just once. The chain couples TRBV4-2 to TRBJ2-1; a possible D gene is TRBD1 (5 bases). The CDR3 has 15 residues. The V end lost 0 bases, the J end lost 6 bases, and 12 bases lay between the germline ends. Germline V gives CDR1 LGHNA, CDR2 YNFKEQ. This CDR3 reads CASSQERGWGNEQFF. CDR3 DNA: TGTGCCAGCAGCCAAGAAAGGGGTTGGGGCAATGAGCAGTTCTTC.

V is TRBV7-7 and J is TRBJ1-2; the D is unclear. The CDR3 contains 16 residues. The V gene's germline CDR1 is SSHAT and CDR2 FNYEAQ (reference sequence). V was cut by 2 bases and J by 2 bases, with 15 bases left in between. DNA of the CDR3: TGTGCCAGCAGCTTAATCCCCCCAATAGAGAACTATGGCTACACCTTC. Protein sequence: CASSLIPPIENYGYTF. Variable domain in full (rest from reference TRBV7-7 and TRBJ1-2): GAGVSQSPRYKVTKRGQDVTLRCDPISSHATLYWYQQALGQGPEFLTYFNYEAQPDKSGLPSDRFSAERPEGSISTLTIQRTEQRDSAMYRCASSLIPPIENYGYTFGSGTRLTVV.

The chain recombines TRBV5-1 with TRBJ2-5; D is tentatively TRBD1 or TRBD2 (6 bases each). This CDR3 has 14 residues. Germline V gives CDR1 SGHRS, CDR2 YFSETQ. Between the trimmed V and J ends, which lost 3 bases and 1 base, there was a span of 10 bases. Here the CDR3 reads CASSSSGAQETQYF. The CDR3 DNA reads TGCGCCAGCAGCTCCTCGGGGGCCCAAGAGACCCAGTACTTC.

This clone was detected once. The CDR3 region is CASSSSRDRGSGNTIYF. The CDR3 nucleotides read TGTGCCAGCAGCTCAAGCCGGGACAGGGGTTCTGGAAACACCATATATTTT. The chain carries TRBV5-6 and TRBJ1-3; 10 bases map to TRBD1. The J segment lost 1 base and the V segment lost 3 bases, leaving 7 bases of the junction unmatched. The CDR3 loop spans 17 amino acids. Germline V CDR1 and CDR2: SGHDT, YYEEEE.

The V and J genes are TRBV6-1 and TRBJ1-5; TRBD1 matches at 9 bases. The trim removed 8 bases at V and 4 bases at J, leaving 9 bases unmatched. The length of the CDR3 is 15 residues. Germline loops: CDR1 MNHNS, CDR2 SASEGT. In DNA form, the CDR3 reads TGTGCCAGCTTCGCTTCGGGACAGGGAAATCAGCCCCAGCATTTT. Amino acid sequence: CASFASGQGNQPQHF.

This clone occurred once. This chain links TRBV5-8 with TRBJ1-6, with 7 bases matching TRBD1. Unmatched junction bases numbered 7, after V lost 0 bases and J lost 10 bases. The CDR3 contains 15 residues. Germline loops: CDR1 SGHTS, CDR2 YDEGEE. CDR3 sequence reads: CASSLEIGTESPLHF. The CDR3, as DNA: TGTGCCAGCAGCTTGGAAATCGGGACAGAGTCACCCCTCCACTTT.

The chain is built from TRBV2 and TRBJ1-4; D is unclear. CDR3 length equals 10 residues. Deletions cut 11 bases from V and 8 bases from J, with 9 bases between. CDR1 and CDR2 (germline): SNHLY, FYNNEI. The CDR3 protein is CASEEEKLFF. In nucleotides, the CDR3 is TGTGCCTCCGAGGAGGAAAAACTGTTTTTT.

The gene calls are TRBV5-1 and TRBJ2-3; TRBD2 matches at 14 bases. The V and J ends lost 4 bases and 6 bases, in that order; junction bases with no gene match: 4. CDR3 size: 15 residues. Germline values: CDR1 SGHRS, CDR2 YFSETQ. The CDR3 sequence is CASSGRTSGGDTQYF. CDR3 DNA: TGCGCCAGCAGCGGCAGGACTAGCGGGGGGGATACGCAGTATTTT.

The rearrangement uses TRBV5-4 and TRBJ2-7; possible D gene TRBD1, 6 bases. The CDR3 runs 15 residues. Trimming removed 3 bases at V and 2 bases at J, with 15 bases between. The germline CDR1 and CDR2 sequences are SGHNT and YYREEE (reference sequence). The CDR3 nucleotides are TGTGCCAGCAGCTCCCGGACAGCCACAACCTACGAGCAGTACTTC. Amino acids: CASSSRTATTYEQYF. The complete variable domain, with remaining parts taken from reference TRBV5-4 and TRBJ2-7, reads ETGVTQSPTHLIKTRGQQVTLRCSSQSGHNTVSWYQQALGQGPQFIFQYYREEENGRGNFPPRFSGLQFPNYSSELNVNALELDDSALYLCASSSRTATTYEQYFGPGTRLTVT.

Only a few counts were recorded for this clone. This sequence joins TRBV11-2 and TRBJ2-7; the D gene could be TRBD1 or TRBD2 (5 bases each). This CDR3 has 15 residues. Trimming removed 5 bases from V and 3 bases from J, with 17 bases in between. The germline gives CDR1 SGHAT, CDR2 FQNNGV. This chain's CDR3 is CASSLGTAVIYEQYF. DNA for the CDR3: TGTGCCAGCAGCCTAGGGACGGCTGTTATCTACGAGCAGTACTTC.

The chain couples TRBV20-1 to TRBJ2-7; weak D call: TRBD1 (6 bases). CDR1 is DFQATT and CDR2 is SNEGSKA in the germline V gene (reference sequence). This CDR3 is 11 amino acids long. The V and J ends lost 7 bases and 2 bases respectively, with 9 bases between them. CDR3 amino acids: CSVRTAYEQYF. CDR3 nucleotide sequence: TGCAGTGTCCGGACAGCCTACGAGCAGTACTTC.

CDR3 DNA sequence: TGTGCCAGCAGTTTGACAGGGGGAAATGGCTACACCTTC. Its translation: CASSLTGGNGYTF. The chain is built from TRBV27 and TRBJ1-2; 9 bases fit TRBD1. V was pared by 3 bases and J by 6 bases, with 2 bases of the junction left unmatched. Germline values: CDR1 MNHEY, CDR2 SMNVEV (reference sequence). The CDR3 contains 13 residues.

This chain links TRBV9 with TRBJ1-2, with no clear D. V was cut by 3 bases and J by 4 bases, with 7 bases left in between. Looked up from germline, CDR1 is SGDLS and CDR2 is YYNGEE. The CDR3 contains 12 residues. CDR3 region: CASSGSLYGYTF. DNA of the CDR3: TGTGCCAGCAGCGGGAGCCTCTATGGCTACACCTTC.

This clone was recorded once. The chain recombines TRBV4-2 with TRBJ2-1, with TRBD1 matching 10 bases. V trimming: 6 bases; J trimming: 8 bases; junction bases outside the gene matches: 16. The CDR3 is made up of 17 amino acids. Germline V lookup: CDR1 LGHNA, CDR2 YNFKEQ. CDR3 in amino acids: CASSINWPGQGSDEQFF. Here the CDR3 DNA reads TGTGCCAGCAGTATTAACTGGCCGGGACAGGGGTCCGATGAGCAGTTCTTC.

This chain links TRBV11-2 with TRBJ2-2; tentative D call: TRBD2 (5 bases). CDR3 length: 13 amino acids. Looked up from germline, CDR1 is SGHAT and CDR2 is FQNNGV. V was shortened by 7 bases and J by 8 bases, with 14 bases between the two germline ends. The CDR3: CASTDSGRGELFF. The CDR3 bases are TGTGCCAGCACGGACTCGGGCCGTGGGGAGCTGTTTTTT.